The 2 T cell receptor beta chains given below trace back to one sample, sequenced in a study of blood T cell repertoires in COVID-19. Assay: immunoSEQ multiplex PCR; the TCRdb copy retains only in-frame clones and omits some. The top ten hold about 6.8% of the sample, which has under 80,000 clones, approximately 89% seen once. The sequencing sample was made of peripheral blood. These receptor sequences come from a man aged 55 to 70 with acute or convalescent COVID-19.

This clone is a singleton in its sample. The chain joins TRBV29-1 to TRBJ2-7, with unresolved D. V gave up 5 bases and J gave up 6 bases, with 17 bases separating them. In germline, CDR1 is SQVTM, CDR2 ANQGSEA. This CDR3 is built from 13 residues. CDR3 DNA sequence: TGCAGCGTTCGTCAGACATCCAAAGGCGAGCAGTACTTC. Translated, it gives CSVRQTSKGEQYF.

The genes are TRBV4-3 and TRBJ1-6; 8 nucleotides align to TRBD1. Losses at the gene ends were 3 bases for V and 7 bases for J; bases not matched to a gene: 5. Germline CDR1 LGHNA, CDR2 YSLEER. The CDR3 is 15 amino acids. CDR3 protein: CASSQQAGGNSPLHF. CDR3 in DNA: TGCGCCAGCAGCCAGCAGGCAGGGGGCAATTCACCCCTCCACTTT.